This TCR beta chain appears in the sequencing data of a study of blood T cell repertoires in COVID-19. The V gene's germline CDR1 is LGHNA and CDR2 YSLEER. The CDR3 has 14 amino acids. V was pared by 2 bases and J by 5 bases, with 5 bases of the junction left unmatched. The assay was immunoSEQ multiplex PCR, and TCRdb's table has in-frame clones only and misses some. The sample lists 53,000 or so clones; 90% were seen once. The receptor was derived from a human donor in a cohort sampled during active COVID-19. This chain links TRBV4-3 with TRBJ2-5; 7 nucleotides align to TRBD1. The specimen was peripheral blood. Written as DNA, the CDR3 is TGCGCCAGCAGCCAAAGACAGGGAGTGGAGACCCAGTACTTC. It yields the protein CASSQRQGVETQYF.